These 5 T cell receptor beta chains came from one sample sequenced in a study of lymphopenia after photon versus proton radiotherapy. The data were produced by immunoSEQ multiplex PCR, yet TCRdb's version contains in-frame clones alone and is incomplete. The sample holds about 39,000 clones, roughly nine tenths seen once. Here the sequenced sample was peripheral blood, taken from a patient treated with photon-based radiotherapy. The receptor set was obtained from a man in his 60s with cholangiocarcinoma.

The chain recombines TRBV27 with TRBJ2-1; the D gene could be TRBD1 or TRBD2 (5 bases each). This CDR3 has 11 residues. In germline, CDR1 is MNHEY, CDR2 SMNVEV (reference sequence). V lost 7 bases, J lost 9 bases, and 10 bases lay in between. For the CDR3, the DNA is TGTGCCAGCACGGGTGGGGGTGAGCAGTTCTTC. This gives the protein CASTGGGEQFF.

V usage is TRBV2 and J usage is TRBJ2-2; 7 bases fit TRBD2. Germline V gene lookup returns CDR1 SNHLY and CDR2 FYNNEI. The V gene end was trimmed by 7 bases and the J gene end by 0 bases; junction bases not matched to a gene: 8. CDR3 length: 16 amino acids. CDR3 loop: CASTREDPANTGELFF. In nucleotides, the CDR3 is TGTGCCAGCACCCGGGAGGACCCCGCGAACACCGGGGAGCTGTTTTTT.

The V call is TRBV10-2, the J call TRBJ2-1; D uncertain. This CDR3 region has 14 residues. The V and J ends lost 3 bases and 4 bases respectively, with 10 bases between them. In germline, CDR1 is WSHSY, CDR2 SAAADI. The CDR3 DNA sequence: TGCGCCAGCAGTGAAGTCAGAACGTACAATGAGCAGTTCTTC. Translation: CASSEVRTYNEQFF.

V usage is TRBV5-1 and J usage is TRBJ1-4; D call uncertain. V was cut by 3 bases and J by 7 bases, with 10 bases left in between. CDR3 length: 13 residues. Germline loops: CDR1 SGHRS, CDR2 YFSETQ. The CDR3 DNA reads TGCGCCAGCAGCTCGGAAGGGCGTGAAAAACTGTTTTTT. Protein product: CASSSEGREKLFF.

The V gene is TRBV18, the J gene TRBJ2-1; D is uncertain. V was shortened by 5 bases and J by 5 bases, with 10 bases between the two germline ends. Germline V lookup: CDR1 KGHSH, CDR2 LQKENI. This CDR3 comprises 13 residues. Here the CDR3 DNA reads TGTGCCAGCTCAGGCTCGTGGCACAATGAGCAGTTCTTC. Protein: CASSGSWHNEQFF.